This TCR beta chain was recovered during a study of blood T cell repertoires in COVID-19. Overall study: Some COVID-19 samples were acute and others convalescent; all came from the United States, Italy and Spain. The analysed material was cDNA or gDNA that came from T cells, B-cell-depleted T cells, or PBMCs.

The protocol was immunoSEQ multiplex PCR, while the TCRdb copy is restricted to in-frame clones and leaves out a portion. The profile shows 65,000 or so clones, roughly 80% of them singletons. This TCR derives from a woman aged 50 to 60 with active or convalescent COVID-19. Sequencing was carried out using peripheral blood.

The CDR3 region is CASSPKGLVASTGELFF. The CDR3 DNA reads as TGTGCCAGCTCACCCAAGGGACTAGTGGCTTCCACCGGGGAGCTGTTTTTT. The chain recombines TRBV18 with TRBJ2-2, with 8 bases that match TRBD2. The CDR3 is made up of 17 amino acids. Germline CDR1 reads KGHSH; CDR2 reads LQKENI. The V and J ends lost 3 bases and 4 bases, in that order; junction bases with no gene match: 10.